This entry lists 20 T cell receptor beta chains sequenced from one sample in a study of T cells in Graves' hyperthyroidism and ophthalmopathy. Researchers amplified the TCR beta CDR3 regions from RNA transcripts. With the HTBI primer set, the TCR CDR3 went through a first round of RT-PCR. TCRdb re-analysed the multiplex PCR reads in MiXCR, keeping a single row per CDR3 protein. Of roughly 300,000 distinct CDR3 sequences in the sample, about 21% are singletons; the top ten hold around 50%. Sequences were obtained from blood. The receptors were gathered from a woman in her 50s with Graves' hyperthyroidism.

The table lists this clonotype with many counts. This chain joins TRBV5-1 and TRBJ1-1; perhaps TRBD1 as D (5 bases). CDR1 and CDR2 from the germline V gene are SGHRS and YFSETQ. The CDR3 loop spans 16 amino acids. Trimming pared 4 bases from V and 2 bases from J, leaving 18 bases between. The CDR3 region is CASSPEIGGSNTEAFF. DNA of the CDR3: TGCGCCAGCAGCCCGGAGATTGGGGGATCAAACACTGAAGCTTTCTTT.

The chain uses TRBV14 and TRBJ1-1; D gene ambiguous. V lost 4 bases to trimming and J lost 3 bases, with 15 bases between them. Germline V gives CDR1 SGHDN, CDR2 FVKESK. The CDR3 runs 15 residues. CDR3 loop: CASSRLILRDTEAFF. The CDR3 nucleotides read TGTGCCAGCAGCCGACTCATCCTACGGGACACTGAAGCTTTCTTT.

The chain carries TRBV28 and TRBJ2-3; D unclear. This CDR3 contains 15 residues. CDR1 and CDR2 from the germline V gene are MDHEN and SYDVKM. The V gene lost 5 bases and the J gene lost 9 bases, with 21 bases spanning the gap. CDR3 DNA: TGTGCCAGCAGTATTATGCCCGGCGCTAAGAAAACGCAGTATTTT. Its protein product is CASSIMPGAKKTQYF. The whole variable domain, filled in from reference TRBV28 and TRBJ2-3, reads DVKVTQSSRYLVKRTGEKVFLECVQDMDHENMFWYRQDPGLGLRLIYFSYDVKMKEKGDIPEGYSVSREKKERFSLILESASTNQTSMYLCASSIMPGAKKTQYFGPGTRLTVL.

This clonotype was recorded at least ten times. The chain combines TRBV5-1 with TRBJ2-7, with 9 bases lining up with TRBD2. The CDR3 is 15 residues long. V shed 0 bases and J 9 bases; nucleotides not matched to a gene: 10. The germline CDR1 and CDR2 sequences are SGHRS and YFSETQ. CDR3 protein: CASSLGSGGSAGQYF. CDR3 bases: TGCGCCAGCAGCTTGGGTAGCGGGGGCTCAGCCGGGCAGTACTTC.

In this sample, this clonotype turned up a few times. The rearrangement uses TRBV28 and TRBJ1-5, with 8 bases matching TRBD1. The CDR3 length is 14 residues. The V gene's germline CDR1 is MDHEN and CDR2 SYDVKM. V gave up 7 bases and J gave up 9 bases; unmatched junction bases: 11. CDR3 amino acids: CASNPPGGARPQHF. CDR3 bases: TGTGCCAGCAATCCTCCAGGGGGCGCGAGGCCCCAGCATTTT.

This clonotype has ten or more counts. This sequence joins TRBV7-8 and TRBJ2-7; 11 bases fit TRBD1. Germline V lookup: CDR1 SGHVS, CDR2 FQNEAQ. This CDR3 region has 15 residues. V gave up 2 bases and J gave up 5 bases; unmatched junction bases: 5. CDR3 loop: CASSLTGTGGNEQYF. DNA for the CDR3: TGTGCCAGCAGCTTAACCGGGACAGGGGGGAACGAGCAGTACTTC.

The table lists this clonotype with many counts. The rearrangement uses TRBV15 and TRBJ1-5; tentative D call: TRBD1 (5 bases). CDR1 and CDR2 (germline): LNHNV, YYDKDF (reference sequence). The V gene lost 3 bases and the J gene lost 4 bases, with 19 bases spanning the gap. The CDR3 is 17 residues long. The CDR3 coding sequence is TGTGCCACCAGCAGCCCCGGGACCGCTTTAAGAAATCAGCCCCAGCATTTT. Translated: CATSSPGTALRNQPQHF.

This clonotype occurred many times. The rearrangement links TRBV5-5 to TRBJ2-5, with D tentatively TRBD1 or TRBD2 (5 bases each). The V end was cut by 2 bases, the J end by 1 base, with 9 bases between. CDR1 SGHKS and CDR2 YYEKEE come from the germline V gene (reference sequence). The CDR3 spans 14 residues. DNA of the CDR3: TGTGCCAGCAGCTTCTCCGGGGCCCAAGAGACCCAGTACTTC. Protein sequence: CASSFSGAQETQYF. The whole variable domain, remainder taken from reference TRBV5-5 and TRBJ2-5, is DAGVTQSPTHLIKTRGQQVTLRCSPISGHKSVSWYQQVLGQGPQFIFQYYEKEERGRGNFPDRFSARQFPNYSSELNVNALLLGDSALYLCASSFSGAQETQYFGPGTRLLVL.

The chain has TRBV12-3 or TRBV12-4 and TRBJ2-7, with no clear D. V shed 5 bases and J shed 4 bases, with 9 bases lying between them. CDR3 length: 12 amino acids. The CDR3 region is CASSPFGYEQYF. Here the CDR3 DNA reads TGTGCCAGCAGTCCTTTTGGGTACGAGCAGTACTTC.

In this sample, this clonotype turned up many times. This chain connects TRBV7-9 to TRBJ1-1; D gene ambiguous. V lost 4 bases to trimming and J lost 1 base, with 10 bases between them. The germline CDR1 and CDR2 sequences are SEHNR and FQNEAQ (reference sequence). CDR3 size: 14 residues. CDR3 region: CASSSPWQNTEAFF. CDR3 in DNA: TGTGCCAGCAGCTCTCCTTGGCAGAACACTGAAGCTTTCTTT.

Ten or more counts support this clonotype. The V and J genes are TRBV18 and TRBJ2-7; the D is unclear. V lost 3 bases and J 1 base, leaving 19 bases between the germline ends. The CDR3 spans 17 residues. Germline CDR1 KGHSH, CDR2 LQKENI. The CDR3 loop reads CASSPGLAESFSYEQYF. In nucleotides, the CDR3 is TGTGCCAGCTCACCGGGGTTGGCAGAGAGTTTTTCCTACGAGCAGTACTTC. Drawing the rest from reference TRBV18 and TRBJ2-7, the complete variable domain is NAGVMQNPRHLVRRRGQEARLRCSPMKGHSHVYWYRQLPEEGLKFMVYLQKENIIDESGMPKERFSAEFPKEGPSILRIQQVVRGDSAAYFCASSPGLAESFSYEQYFGPGTRLTVT.

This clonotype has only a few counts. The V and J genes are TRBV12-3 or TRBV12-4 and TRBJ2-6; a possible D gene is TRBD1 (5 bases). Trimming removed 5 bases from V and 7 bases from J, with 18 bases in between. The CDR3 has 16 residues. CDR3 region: CASSPQGSLGANVLTF. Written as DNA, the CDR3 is TGTGCCAGCAGTCCTCAGGGTTCTCTAGGTGCCAACGTCCTGACTTTC.

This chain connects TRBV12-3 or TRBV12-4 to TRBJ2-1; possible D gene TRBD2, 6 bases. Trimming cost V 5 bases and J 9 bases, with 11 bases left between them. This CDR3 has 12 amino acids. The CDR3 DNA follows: TGTGCCAGCAGTCCTCGGGGAGGTGAGCAGTTCTTC. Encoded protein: CASSPRGGEQFF.

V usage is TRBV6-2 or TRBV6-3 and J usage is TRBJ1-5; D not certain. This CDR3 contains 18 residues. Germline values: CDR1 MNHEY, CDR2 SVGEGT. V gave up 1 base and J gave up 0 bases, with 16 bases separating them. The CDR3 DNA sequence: TGTGCCAGCAGTTACTTCCGGCCCAGCGGAGATAGCAATCAGCCCCAGCATTTT. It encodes CASSYFRPSGDSNQPQHF.

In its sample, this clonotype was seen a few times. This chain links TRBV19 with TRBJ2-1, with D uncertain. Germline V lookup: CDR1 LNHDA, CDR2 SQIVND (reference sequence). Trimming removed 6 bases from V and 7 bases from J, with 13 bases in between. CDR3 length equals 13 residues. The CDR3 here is CASSPSALNEQFF. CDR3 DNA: TGTGCCAGTAGCCCCTCAGCGCTGAATGAGCAGTTCTTC.

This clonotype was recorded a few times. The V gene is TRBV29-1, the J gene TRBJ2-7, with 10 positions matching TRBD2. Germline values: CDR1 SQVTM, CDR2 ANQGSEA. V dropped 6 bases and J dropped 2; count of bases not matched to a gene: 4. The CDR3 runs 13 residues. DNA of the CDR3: TGCAGCGTCGGGACTAGCGTTGCCTACGAGCAGTACTTC. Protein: CSVGTSVAYEQYF.

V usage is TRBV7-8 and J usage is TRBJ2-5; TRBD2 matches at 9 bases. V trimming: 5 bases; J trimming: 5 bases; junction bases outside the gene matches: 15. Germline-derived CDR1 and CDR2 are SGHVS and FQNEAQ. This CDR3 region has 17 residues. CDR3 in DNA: TGTGCCAGCAGCCTAGAACCCCGCGGGGGGGCCTCGGAGACCCAGTACTTC. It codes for CASSLEPRGGASETQYF.

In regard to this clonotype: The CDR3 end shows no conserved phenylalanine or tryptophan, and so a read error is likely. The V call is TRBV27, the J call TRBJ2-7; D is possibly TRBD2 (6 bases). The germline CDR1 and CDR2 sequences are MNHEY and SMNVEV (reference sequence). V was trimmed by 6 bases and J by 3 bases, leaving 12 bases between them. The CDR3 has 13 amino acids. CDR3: CASSRLGNYEQYL. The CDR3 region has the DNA TGTGCCAGCAGCAGACTAGGGAACTACGAGCAGTACCTC.

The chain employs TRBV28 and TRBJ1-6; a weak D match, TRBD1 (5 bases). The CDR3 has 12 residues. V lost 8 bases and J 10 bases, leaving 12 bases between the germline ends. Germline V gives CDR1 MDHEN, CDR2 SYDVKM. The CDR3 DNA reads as TGTGCCAGCCGCAGGGAGGAATCACCCCTCCACTTT. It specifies CASRREESPLHF.

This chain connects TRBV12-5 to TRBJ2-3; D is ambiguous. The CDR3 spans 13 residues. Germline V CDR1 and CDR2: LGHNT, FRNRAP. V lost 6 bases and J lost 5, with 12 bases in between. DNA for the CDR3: TGTGCTAGTGGCCAAGGAATTGGAGATACGCAGTATTTT. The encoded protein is CASGQGIGDTQYF.